Listed here are 10 T cell receptor beta chains from one sample, sequenced in a study of cytotoxic CD8 clonotypes in ibrutinib-treated CLL. Some clones are missing from TCRdb's copy, which holds only in-frame ones; the method was immunoSEQ multiplex PCR. The sample carries roughly 40,000 clones, 65% to 70% recorded once. The sequencing used PBMCs, collected at disease progression, from a patient treated with ibrutinib. All receptors come from a human donor with chronic lymphocytic leukemia.

The J gene is TRBJ1-2, the V gene TRBV9; tentatively, D is TRBD1 (5 bases). Germline V gene sequence: CDR1 SGDLS, CDR2 YYNGEE. Trimming removed 4 bases from V and 6 bases from J, with 13 bases in between. The CDR3 covers 13 residues. The CDR3 loop reads CASSFNQGHGYTF. As DNA, the CDR3 is TGTGCCAGCAGCTTCAATCAGGGTCATGGCTACACCTTC.

V usage is TRBV4-2 and J usage is TRBJ2-7; possibly TRBD2 for D (6 bases). This CDR3 is built from 15 residues. V lost 0 bases, J lost 5 bases, and 14 bases lay in between. Germline V gene sequence: CDR1 LGHNA, CDR2 YNFKEQ. The CDR3 region is CASSQDYRRGHEQYF. DNA for the CDR3: TGTGCCAGCAGCCAAGATTACAGGAGGGGCCACGAGCAGTACTTC.

This clone showed up just a few times. This rearrangement joins TRBV27 to TRBJ1-2; 8 bases fit TRBD1. V was pared by 5 bases and J by 5 bases, with 7 bases of the junction left unmatched. The germline gives CDR1 MNHEY, CDR2 SMNVEV (reference sequence). The CDR3 has 14 residues. The CDR3 reads CASSPDRGTYGYTF. CDR3 DNA sequence: TGTGCCAGCAGTCCCGACAGGGGTACTTATGGCTACACCTTC.

V and J are TRBV6-4 and TRBJ1-5; weak D call: TRBD1 (5 bases). CDR1 is MRHNA and CDR2 is SNTAGT in the germline V gene. Trimming removed 8 bases at V and 2 bases at J, with 16 bases between. The CDR3 runs 15 residues. In DNA, the CDR3 is TGTGCCAGCCCAACAACGGGCAGGGGCAATCAGCCCCAGCATTTT. Translation gives CASPTTGRGNQPQHF.

This chain uses TRBV27 with TRBJ2-7, with TRBD2 matching 7 bases. The CDR3 is made up of 16 amino acids. J lost 1 base, V lost 2 bases, and 8 bases had no gene match. Per germline, CDR1 MNHEY and CDR2 SMNVEV (reference sequence). CDR3 sequence: CASSLAGGGRSYEQYF. Here the CDR3 DNA reads TGTGCCAGCAGTTTAGCGGGCGGCGGGAGATCCTACGAGCAGTACTTC.

This clone has more than one count but fewer than ten. This chain's CDR3 is CASSFGPGDYPAYEQYF. The CDR3 DNA sequence: TGTGCCAGCAGTTTCGGGCCGGGGGACTACCCTGCCTACGAGCAGTACTTC. V and J are TRBV28 and TRBJ2-7, with TRBD2 matching 7 bases. V shed 3 bases and J 2 bases; nucleotides not matched to a gene: 13. The germline V gene encodes CDR1 MDHEN and CDR2 SYDVKM. The CDR3 contains 17 residues.

The rearrangement uses TRBV27 and TRBJ2-2, with 8 bases lining up with TRBD2. Per the germline V gene, CDR1 is MNHEY and CDR2 is SMNVEV (reference sequence). The junction had 12 bases not matched to a gene; V was cut back by 8 bases and J by 4 bases. CDR3 size: 16 residues. This CDR3 is CASLRTGLVLTGELFF. The CDR3 coding sequence is TGTGCCAGCCTCCGCACGGGACTAGTTCTCACCGGGGAGCTGTTTTTT.

The table lists this clone with a few counts. The chain carries TRBV11-3 and TRBJ2-2; D gene unclear. CDR1 and CDR2 from the germline V gene are SGHNT and YENEEA. This CDR3 has 12 residues. Trimming cost V 7 bases and J 6 bases, with 9 bases left between them. Here the CDR3 DNA reads TGTGCCAGCAATATAGTGGCCGGGGAGCTGTTTTTT. The encoded protein is CASNIVAGELFF.

V gene TRBV6-1 combines with J gene TRBJ2-5; D uncertain. Germline CDR1 reads MNHNS; CDR2 reads SASEGT. V was clipped by 3 bases and J by 1 base, with 12 bases between them. The CDR3 is 15 amino acids. The CDR3 nucleotides read TGTGCCAGCAGTGAGATTTCTAACCCCCAAGAGACCCAGTACTTC. This codes for CASSEISNPQETQYF.

This chain links TRBV6-1 with TRBJ2-1; 8 bases map to TRBD1. The V and J ends lost 7 bases and 6 bases, in that order; junction bases with no gene match: 11. The CDR3 sequence is 15 residues long. The germline gives CDR1 MNHNS, CDR2 SASEGT. The CDR3 region is CASNPRDRKANEQFF. The CDR3 coding sequence is TGTGCCAGCAACCCCCGGGACAGGAAGGCCAATGAGCAGTTCTTC.